The 22 T cell receptor beta chains in this list originate from one sample, sequenced in a study of molecular identifiers for immune sequencing clone quantification (dated by TCRdb to 2017 to 2018). To prepare the library, PCR was applied. Sequencing relied on a NextSeq 500. TCRdb reprocessing: public reads trimmed at Q25 with fastp, clones called with MiXCR, in-frame beta chains kept. Rows with a matching CDR3 protein are joined into one entry that keeps the most common DNA and genes. Across this sample there are 85,000 to 100,000 distinct CDR3 sequences, with 24% seen only once. Approximately 0.94% of the sample is held by the ten biggest clonotypes. Sequenced sample: naive CD8+ T cells from blood, with Jurkat cell RNA spiked in. The cell subset or site label on this specimen signifies: FACS-sorted CD8+CD4-CCR7+CD45RA+ naive T cells. The receptors were gathered from a human donor in good health. Some libraries in this study had Jurkat cell RNA spiked in.

The CDR3, as DNA: TGTGCCAGCAGCTTAGATGCCGGGAGTGGCACTGAAGCTTTCTTT. This codes for CASSLDAGSGTEAFF. The chain has TRBV7-2 and TRBJ1-1; D is ambiguous. The CDR3 spans 15 residues. Trimming removed 1 base from V and 4 bases from J, with 13 bases in between. Germline CDR1 and CDR2: SGHTA and FQGNSA.

This clonotype was detected many times. This chain joins TRBV4-1 and TRBJ2-3; 7 bases align to TRBD2. Germline CDR1 and CDR2: MGHRA and YSYEKL. This CDR3 region has 16 residues. With V trimmed by 0 bases and J by 4 bases, 7 bases remained unmatched. The CDR3 sequence: CASSQEASGMPDTQYF. The CDR3 region has the DNA TGCGCCAGCAGCCAAGAAGCTAGCGGAATGCCAGATACGCAGTATTTT.

The table lists this clonotype with many counts. Written as DNA, the CDR3 is TGCGCCAGCAGCCAGGGAGTGGGCAATGAGCAGTTCTTC. Its protein product is CASSQGVGNEQFF. This chain uses TRBV4-3 with TRBJ2-1; maybe TRBD2 (5 bases). Germline V gives CDR1 LGHNA, CDR2 YSLEER. The CDR3 covers 13 residues. V was shortened by 3 bases and J by 6 bases, with 9 bases between the two germline ends.

This clonotype showed up just a few times. This sequence joins TRBV28 and TRBJ2-7; no clear D gene. The germline gives CDR1 MDHEN, CDR2 SYDVKM. CDR3 length: 13 residues. Deletions cut 6 bases from V and 6 bases from J, with 15 bases between. In DNA, the CDR3 is TGTGCCAGCAGCCAAAAAGACGGGTCCGAGCAGTACTTC. Translation: CASSQKDGSEQYF.

This clonotype was counted many times. Germline is not matched at one junction end, which may reflect a read error. The chain has TRBV7-7 and TRBJ2-7, with D perhaps TRBD1 or TRBD2 (5 bases each). CDR1 and CDR2 (germline): SSHAT, FNYEAQ (reference sequence). This CDR3 is built from 13 residues. CDR3 region: CASSPGPNYEQYF. CDR3 DNA sequence: TGTGCTAGCAGCCCGGGACCAAACTACGAGCAGTACTTC.

The CDR3 spells CAGSPGTTFDEQYF. The CDR3, as DNA: TGTGCCGGCTCCCCAGGGACGACTTTCGACGAGCAGTACTTC. The chain is built from TRBV2 and TRBJ2-7; D tentatively fits TRBD1 or TRBD2 (5 bases each). Deletions cut 11 bases from V and 5 bases from J, with 22 bases between. CDR1 is SNHLY, CDR2 FYNNEI, per germline. The CDR3 has 14 residues.

A note on this clonotype: An end of the junction differs from the germline gene, which may be a read error. The chain employs TRBV29-1 and TRBJ2-7; possibly TRBD1 for D (7 bases). CDR3 size: 13 residues. Germline V lookup: CDR1 SQVTM, CDR2 ANQGSEA. The chain's CDR3 is CSVEEGQDYEQSF. Here the CDR3 DNA reads TGCAGCGTTGAAGAAGGACAGGACTACGAGCAGTCCTTC.

This clonotype was seen a handful of times. J is TRBJ2-1 and V is TRBV27, with 9 nucleotides matching TRBD1. V gave up 3 bases and J gave up 7 bases; unmatched junction bases: 10. Germline V lookup: CDR1 MNHEY, CDR2 SMNVEV (reference sequence). This CDR3 region has 16 residues. CDR3 sequence: CASSFQLGTGYNEQFF. The CDR3 DNA reads as TGTGCCAGCAGTTTTCAGCTGGGGACAGGGTATAATGAGCAGTTCTTC.

In its sample, this clonotype was seen many times. The genes are TRBV7-6 and TRBJ2-3; D may be TRBD2 (6 bases). V shed 0 bases and J shed 6 bases, with 13 bases lying between them. The CDR3 runs to 15 residues. Germline V CDR1 and CDR2: SGHVS, FNYEAQ. The CDR3 DNA follows: TGTGCCAGCAGCTTAGCGTTAGGGACTCGCGATACGCAGTATTTT. Encoded protein: CASSLALGTRDTQYF.

A note on this clonotype: This may be a read error, as it is one base from a much larger clone. The CDR3 spells CASAPDAGGPNYGYTF. Here the CDR3 DNA reads TGCGCCAGCGCCCCGGACGCCGGGGGTCCTAACTATGGCTACACCTTC. The rearrangement uses TRBV5-1 and TRBJ1-2; D possibly corresponds to TRBD1 (5 bases). Trimming stripped 7 bases from V and 0 bases from J, with 19 bases between. This CDR3 is built from 16 residues. Germline-derived CDR1 and CDR2 are SGHRS and YFSETQ.

The chain links TRBV6-5 to TRBJ2-1, with 13 bases lining up with TRBD2. V lost 4 bases and J lost 9; bases outside the gene matches: 6. This CDR3 has 15 amino acids. Germline CDR1 is MNHEY and CDR2 is SVGAGI. For the CDR3, the DNA is TGTGCCAGCAGTTTAGGACTAGCGGGAGAACGTGAGCAGTTCTTC. Its protein is CASSLGLAGEREQFF.

This clonotype has ten or more counts. The V gene is TRBV20-1, the J gene TRBJ1-2; TRBD1 might be the D (5 bases). V was pared by 0 bases and J by 7 bases, with 12 bases between. This CDR3 comprises 13 residues. From germline, CDR1 is DFQATT and CDR2 SNEGSKA (reference sequence). The CDR3: CSARDPEGFGYTF. DNA for the CDR3: TGCAGTGCTAGAGATCCGGAGGGGTTTGGCTACACCTTC.

This clonotype was seen a handful of times. The genes are TRBV7-9 and TRBJ2-7, with no clear D. With 3 bases removed from V and 3 bases from J, the gap between germline ends came to 6 bases. CDR1 is SEHNR and CDR2 is FQNEAQ in the germline V gene (reference sequence). CDR3 length: 12 residues. DNA for the CDR3: TGTGCCAGCAGCTTGGGTGTCTACGAGCAGTACTTC. Protein product: CASSLGVYEQYF.

The gene calls are TRBV7-2 and TRBJ1-1, with a possible D match to TRBD1 (6 bases). The CDR3 consists of 16 residues. Germline V gene data show CDR1 as SGHTA and CDR2 as FQGNSA. Trimming shortened V by 5 bases and J by 3 bases, and 19 bases separated the two germline ends. CDR3 region: CASSPNPTGLDTEAFF. The CDR3 DNA reads TGTGCCAGCAGCCCGAATCCTACAGGGTTAGACACTGAAGCTTTCTTT.

This sequence joins TRBV11-2 and TRBJ1-1; D is uncertain. The V end lost 2 bases, the J end lost 5 bases, and 12 bases lay between the germline ends. The germline gives CDR1 SGHAT, CDR2 FQNNGV. This CDR3 contains 14 residues. The CDR3 DNA reads TGTGCCAGCAGCTTATTGGGTGGTGGAACTGAAGCTTTCTTT. Residues: CASSLLGGGTEAFF.

As regards this clonotype: Sequence at one end of the junction differs from germline and may be a read error. The rearrangement uses TRBV9 and TRBJ2-4, with D perhaps matching TRBD1 or TRBD2 (5 bases each). CDR3 length equals 12 residues. Germline CDR1 and CDR2: SGDLS and YYNGEE. This CDR3 is CASSGAKNVQYF. For the CDR3, the DNA is TGTGCCAGCTCCGGGGCCAAAAACGTTCAGTACTTC.

This clonotype has at least ten counts. The chain links TRBV2 to TRBJ2-6; a possible D gene is TRBD1 (6 bases). Per germline, CDR1 SNHLY and CDR2 FYNNEI. The CDR3 has 16 residues. The V end lost 9 bases, the J end lost 0 bases, and 15 bases lay between the germline ends. CDR3 loop: CARYPGHSSGANVLTF. The CDR3 bases are TGTGCCAGGTATCCGGGACACAGCTCTGGGGCCAACGTCCTGACTTTC. Using reference TRBV2 and TRBJ2-6 for the parts outside the CDR3, the full variable domain is EPEVTQTPSHQVTQMGQEVILRCVPISNHLYFYWYRQILGQKVEFLVSFYNNEISEKSEIFDDQFSVERPDGSNFTLKIRSTKLEDSAMYFCARYPGHSSGANVLTFGAGSRLTVL.

This clonotype has more than one count but fewer than ten. V is TRBV27 and J is TRBJ1-4, with TRBD1 matching 7 bases. The length of the CDR3 is 14 residues. With V trimmed by 8 bases and J by 10 bases, 13 bases remained unmatched. CDR1 and CDR2 from the germline V gene are MNHEY and SMNVEV (reference sequence). DNA of the CDR3: TGTGCCAGCGGAAAATCGACAGGGCTTAGAAAACTGTTTTTT. It encodes CASGKSTGLRKLFF.

Concerning this clonotype itself: A much larger clone differs from this one at a single base, so this may be a read error. The V and J genes are TRBV4-1 and TRBJ1-1; 8 positions agree with TRBD1. Germline V lookup: CDR1 MGHRA, CDR2 YSYEKL. The CDR3 is 17 residues long. In DNA, the CDR3 is TGCGCCAGCAGCCCTACCGGACAGGGTTACTTGAGCACTGGAGCTTTCTTT. This gives the protein CASSPTGQGYLSTGAFF.

The chain joins TRBV7-9 to TRBJ2-2, with D maybe TRBD1 (5 bases). CDR1 and CDR2 from the germline V gene are SEHNR and FQNEAQ (reference sequence). This CDR3 is 16 amino acids long. Trimming removed 7 bases from V and 2 bases from J, with 17 bases in between. For the CDR3, the DNA is TGTGCCAGCACCCTAGAGGCCCAGGGCAACACCGGGGAGCTGTTTTTT. This translates into CASTLEAQGNTGELFF.

In the case of this clonotype: It may be a read error: a sequence one base away is much more abundant. The V gene is TRBV3-1, the J gene TRBJ1-2, with D maybe TRBD1 (5 bases). The V and J ends lost 3 bases and 4 bases respectively, with 18 bases between them. Per the germline V gene, CDR1 is LGHDT and CDR2 is YNNKEL (reference sequence). The CDR3 totals 16 residues. CDR3 amino acids: CASSHGPWGPPYGYTF. The CDR3 coding sequence is TGTGCCAGCAGCCATGGTCCCTGGGGACCACCCTATGGCTACACCTTC.

This clonotype appeared a few times. The gene calls are TRBV12-3 or TRBV12-4 and TRBJ2-6, with unresolved D. The CDR3 has 17 amino acids. The V and J ends lost 1 base and 3 bases respectively, with 13 bases between them. The CDR3 is CASSLGEGFGGANVLTF. CDR3 in DNA: TGTGCCAGCAGTTTAGGGGAAGGGTTCGGTGGGGCCAACGTCCTGACTTTC.